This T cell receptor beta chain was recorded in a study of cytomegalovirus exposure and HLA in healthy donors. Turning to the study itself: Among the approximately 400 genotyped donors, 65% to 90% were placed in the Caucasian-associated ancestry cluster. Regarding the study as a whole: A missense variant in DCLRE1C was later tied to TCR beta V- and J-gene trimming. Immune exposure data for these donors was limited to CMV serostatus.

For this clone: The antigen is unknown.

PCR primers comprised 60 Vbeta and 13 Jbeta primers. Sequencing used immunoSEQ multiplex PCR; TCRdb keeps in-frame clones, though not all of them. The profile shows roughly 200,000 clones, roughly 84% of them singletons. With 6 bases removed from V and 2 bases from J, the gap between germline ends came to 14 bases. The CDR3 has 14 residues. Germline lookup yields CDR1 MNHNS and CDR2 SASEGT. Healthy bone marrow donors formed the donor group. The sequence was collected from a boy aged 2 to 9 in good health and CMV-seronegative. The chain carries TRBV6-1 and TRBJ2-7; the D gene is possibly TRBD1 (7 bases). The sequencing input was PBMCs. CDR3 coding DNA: TGTGCCAGCAGAATAACAGGGGAGGCCTACGAGCAGTACTTC. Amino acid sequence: CASRITGEAYEQYF.